One and the same sample provided the 16 T cell receptor beta chains below, sequenced in a study of early stage breast cancer tumors. Repertoires were generated with immunoSEQ multiplex PCR, while TCRdb's copy carries only in-frame clones and drops some. This table has 65,000 to 75,000 clones, 65% to 85% appearing once. The sequencing input was blood. The source is a middle-aged person with breast cancer.

The gene calls are TRBV7-2 and TRBJ2-3, with 7 bases matching TRBD2. Germline V CDR1 and CDR2: SGHTA, FQGNSA. CDR3 size: 17 residues. Losses at the gene ends were 1 base for V and 1 base for J; bases not matched to a gene: 8. The CDR3 DNA sequence: TGTGCCAGCAGCTTAGAGCCGGGACTATGGGGCACAGATACGCAGTATTTT. This encodes CASSLEPGLWGTDTQYF.

V and J are TRBV19 and TRBJ2-1; D is undetermined. CDR1 LNHDA and CDR2 SQIVND come from the germline V gene (reference sequence). The V end was cut by 7 bases, the J end by 8 bases, with 21 bases between. The CDR3 loop spans 15 amino acids. The CDR3 sequence: CASKGLGQPPDEQFF. CDR3 nucleotides: TGTGCCAGTAAGGGTTTGGGCCAGCCACCCGATGAGCAGTTCTTC.

Only one count was recorded for this clone. This sequence joins TRBV28 and TRBJ2-1; possibly TRBD1 for D (5 bases). The V gene lost 5 bases and the J gene lost 3 bases, with 11 bases spanning the gap. Germline V CDR1 and CDR2: MDHEN, SYDVKM. The length of the CDR3 is 14 residues. The CDR3 bases are TGTGCCAGCAGTCCCCCGACAGACTACAATGAGCAGTTCTTC. Protein: CASSPPTDYNEQFF.

V is TRBV15 and J is TRBJ1-4; no reliable D call. V lost 0 bases to trimming and J lost 8 bases, with 13 bases between them. Germline V gene sequence: CDR1 LNHNV, CDR2 YYDKDF (reference sequence). CDR3 size: 15 residues. In nucleotides, the CDR3 is TGTGCCACCAGCAGAGATCTCGGGTTTGAGGAAAAACTGTTTTTT. Translating gives CATSRDLGFEEKLFF.

This chain uses TRBV6-1 with TRBJ2-3; no reliable D call. The CDR3 has 13 amino acids. CDR1 and CDR2 (germline): MNHNS, SASEGT. Trimming pared 4 bases from V and 11 bases from J, leaving 16 bases between. CDR3 bases: TGTGCCAGCAGTGGACCCCTCGGGTCCGAGCAGTATTTT. Its protein product is CASSGPLGSEQYF.

This rearrangement joins TRBV5-1 to TRBJ2-7; 8 bases agree with TRBD1. The CDR3 length is 16 residues. V shed 1 base and J 3 bases; nucleotides not matched to a gene: 9. The germline gives CDR1 SGHRS, CDR2 YFSETQ. CDR3 sequence reads: CASSLSRTGIVYEQYF. CDR3 DNA sequence: TGCGCCAGCAGCTTGTCCCGGACAGGGATTGTCTACGAGCAGTACTTC.

This clone was recorded a few times. The chain uses TRBV2 and TRBJ2-7; TRBD1 matches at 8 bases. The germline gives CDR1 SNHLY, CDR2 FYNNEI. The V gene end was trimmed by 2 bases and the J gene end by 5 bases; junction bases not matched to a gene: 5. The length of the CDR3 is 14 residues. CDR3 sequence reads: CASSEWQGANEQYF. CDR3 in DNA: TGTGCCAGCAGTGAATGGCAGGGGGCCAACGAGCAGTACTTC.

The V call is TRBV28, the J call TRBJ1-5, with TRBD1 identical over 7 bases. The CDR3 has 14 amino acids. V trimming: 5 bases; J trimming: 6 bases; junction bases outside the gene matches: 7. Germline values: CDR1 MDHEN, CDR2 SYDVKM. This CDR3 is CASSAGGGSQPQHF. DNA for the CDR3: TGTGCCAGCAGTGCCGGAGGGGGCAGTCAGCCCCAGCATTTT.

The chain combines TRBV29-1 with TRBJ2-1; the D gene is possibly TRBD2 (6 bases). Trimming took 0 bases from V and 15 from J, leaving 12 bases between them. CDR3 length: 11 residues. Germline assignment: CDR1 SQVTM and CDR2 ANQGSEA. CDR3 DNA: TGCAGCGTTGAAGATAACGCGGGACCGTTCTTC. Amino acid sequence: CSVEDNAGPFF.

This clone was counted once. The chain uses TRBV30 and TRBJ1-4; D unresolved. CDR3 size: 13 residues. V was pared by 0 bases and J by 6 bases, with 8 bases between. Germline V gene data show CDR1 as GTSNPN and CDR2 as SVGIG (reference sequence). The CDR3 DNA reads TGTGCCTGGAGTGTTAGACTCCATGAAAAACTGTTTTTT. Its translation: CAWSVRLHEKLFF.

This clone has more than one count but fewer than ten. The chain uses TRBV19 and TRBJ1-2; 11 bases line up with TRBD1. CDR3 length: 15 amino acids. The trim removed 4 bases at V and 5 bases at J, leaving 6 bases unmatched. Per the germline V gene, CDR1 is LNHDA and CDR2 is SQIVND (reference sequence). As DNA, the CDR3 is TGTGCCAGTAGTACAGCCGGGACAGGGGGTTATGGCTACACCTTC. This gives the protein CASSTAGTGGYGYTF.

This clone has just one count. The chain employs TRBV2 and TRBJ2-7; perhaps TRBD1 as D (6 bases). The V end was cut by 6 bases, the J end by 4 bases, with 10 bases between. Per the germline V gene, CDR1 is SNHLY and CDR2 is FYNNEI. The CDR3 is 12 residues long. The CDR3 region has the DNA TGTGCCAGCAGAGGGACATATTACGAGCAGTACTTC. Translation: CASRGTYYEQYF.

The chain links TRBV5-1 to TRBJ2-1; 11 bases are a match to TRBD2. Per germline, CDR1 SGHRS and CDR2 YFSETQ. The junction had 6 bases not matched to a gene; V was cut back by 2 bases and J by 8 bases. This CDR3 comprises 15 residues. The CDR3 loop is CASSLGNSGRDEQFF. In nucleotides, the CDR3 is TGCGCCAGCAGCTTAGGAAATAGCGGGAGGGATGAGCAGTTCTTC.

The J gene is TRBJ2-7, the V gene TRBV30; the match to TRBD2 covers 11 bases. The germline gives CDR1 GTSNPN, CDR2 SVGIG (reference sequence). V lost 6 bases, J lost 7 bases, and 17 bases stayed unmatched. The CDR3 length is 16 residues. DNA for the CDR3: TGTGCCTGCTCAAATCCGGCAAATAGCGGGAGGGGAGAGCAGTACTTC. Its protein product is CACSNPANSGRGEQYF.

The chain couples TRBV9 to TRBJ2-2; 9 nucleotides match TRBD2. V dropped 4 bases and J dropped 4; count of bases not matched to a gene: 8. The germline V gene has CDR1 SGDLS and CDR2 YYNGEE. This CDR3 region has 16 residues. The CDR3 nucleotides read TGTGCCAGCAGCAAGCGAGCGGGAGGAATCACCGGGGAGCTGTTTTTT. Translated, it gives CASSKRAGGITGELFF.

The V call is TRBV27, the J call TRBJ2-2; D gene uncertain. Germline V gene lookup returns CDR1 MNHEY and CDR2 SMNVEV (reference sequence). V gave up 0 bases and J gave up 7 bases, with 0 bases separating them. The length of the CDR3 is 11 residues. CDR3 in amino acids: CASSLSGELFF. The CDR3 coding sequence is TGTGCCAGCAGTTTATCCGGGGAGCTGTTTTTT.